This TCR beta chain was documented in a study of T cell responses to AZD1222 COVID-19 vaccine. TCRdb keeps only in-frame clones here, not all; method: immunoSEQ multiplex PCR. The table lists roughly 150,000 clones, about 90% of them singletons. CDR1 is KGHDR, CDR2 SFDVKD, per germline. The CDR3 has 15 residues. Unmatched junction bases numbered 3, after V lost 3 bases and J lost 4 bases. The sequencing here drew on peripheral blood, taken 28 days after the second AZD1222 dose. The chain is built from TRBV24-1 and TRBJ1-4; 8 bases align to TRBD1. The receptor comes from an adult who received the AZD1222 COVID-19 vaccine. The CDR3 DNA reads as TGTGCCACCAGTGATGGGACAGGAGGTAATGAAAAACTGTTTTTT. It specifies CATSDGTGGNEKLFF.